This is a list of T cell receptor beta chains from one sample in a study of blood T cells in healthy people across ages. TCRdb re-called the 5' RACE reads through MiXCR, storing one row per CDR3 protein. The sample consists of hundreds of thousands of distinct CDR3 sequences, 40% to 50% of them appearing once. The specimen was blood. The receptors come from an elderly man in good health. Both conserved end residues are part of each CDR3.

V	J	CDR3
TRBV11-2	TRBJ1-2	CASSLGFRLYGYTF
TRBV21-1	TRBJ1-4	CASSKGRQTGLNEKLFF
TRBV20-1	TRBJ2-7	CSAPDRNSYEQYF
TRBV30	TRBJ1-1	CAWRGQGVTEAFF
TRBV9	TRBJ1-2	CASSPRAGANYGYTF
TRBV4-1	.	CASSQDLNIVPTRDRGYEQYF
TRBV4-2	TRBJ2-7	CASSQGWTASEAEQYF
TRBV20-1	.	CSAPTTVWGNEQYF
TRBV20-1	TRBJ2-3	CSANLAGTNLYTQYF
TRBV6-2/TRBV6-3	.	CASSLRVGETQYF
TRBV7-2	TRBJ1-5	CASSPRQLTNSNQPQHF
TRBV10-3	TRBJ1-4	CALVLSRAFWEKLFF
TRBV6-2/TRBV6-3	TRBJ1-5	CASTGTASNQPQHF
TRBV29-1	TRBJ2-3	CSVVDGTDTQYF
TRBV5-1	TRBJ2-5	CASSLEQETQYF
TRBV12-3/TRBV12-4	TRBJ2-6	CAIQEGPLSGSNVLTF
TRBV7-8	TRBJ2-1	CASSLAGAVYNEQFF
TRBV7-2	TRBJ2-1	CASSLRGDRGLGEQFF
TRBV29-1	TRBJ2-5	CSAGAWGQETQYF
TRBV4-1	TRBJ1-4	CASSQPTVGTARANEKLFF
TRBV7-2	TRBJ1-6	CASSSLPEGRSPLHF
TRBV7-7	.	CASSLSLRGGETQYF
TRBV20-1	TRBJ2-7	CSASPSGGVYNEQYF
TRBV29-1	TRBJ2-1	CSVVDRGTASNEQFF
TRBV9	TRBJ2-2	CASSPRTSGQMNTGELFF
TRBV6-6	TRBJ2-5	CASSYLPGETQYF
TRBV2	TRBJ1-2	CASRETGGEYGYTF
TRBV11-2	TRBJ2-5	CASSLVLGRWEKTQYF
TRBV6-6	TRBJ1-6	CATQGESYNSPLHF
TRBV24-1	TRBJ2-1	CATSRGGEQFF
TRBV24-1	TRBJ2-1	CATSEKTGGTYNEQFF
TRBV21-1	TRBJ2-1	CASSKAPKGSYNEQFF
TRBV5-1	TRBJ1-5	CASSWLGTADQPQHF
TRBV12-5	TRBJ2-5	CASGSGKPRETQYF
TRBV7-9	TRBJ1-1	CASSSSGGDEAFF
TRBV20-1	TRBJ1-2	CSASDSTGPYGYTF
TRBV6-2/TRBV6-3	.	CASSPGVRGPAETQYF
TRBV7-2	TRBJ2-7	CASSLESGRVGNEQYF
TRBV20-1	TRBJ2-7	CSAGGGQIYEQYF